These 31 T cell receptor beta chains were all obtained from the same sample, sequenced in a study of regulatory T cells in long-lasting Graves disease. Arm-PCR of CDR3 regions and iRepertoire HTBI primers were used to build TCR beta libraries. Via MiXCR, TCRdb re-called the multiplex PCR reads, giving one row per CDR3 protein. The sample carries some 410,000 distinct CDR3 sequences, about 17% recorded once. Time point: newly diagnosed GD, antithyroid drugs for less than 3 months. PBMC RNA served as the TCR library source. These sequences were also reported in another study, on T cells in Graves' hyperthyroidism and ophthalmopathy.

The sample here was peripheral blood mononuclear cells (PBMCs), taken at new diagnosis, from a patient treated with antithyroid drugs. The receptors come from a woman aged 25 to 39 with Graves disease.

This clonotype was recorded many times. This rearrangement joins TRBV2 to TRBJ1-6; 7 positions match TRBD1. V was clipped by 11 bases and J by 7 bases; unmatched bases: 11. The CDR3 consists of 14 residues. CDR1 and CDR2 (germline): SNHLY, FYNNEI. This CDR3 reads CAARQGRSNSPLHF. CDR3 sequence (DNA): TGTGCCGCCCGACAGGGAAGGAGCAATTCACCCCTCCACTTT.

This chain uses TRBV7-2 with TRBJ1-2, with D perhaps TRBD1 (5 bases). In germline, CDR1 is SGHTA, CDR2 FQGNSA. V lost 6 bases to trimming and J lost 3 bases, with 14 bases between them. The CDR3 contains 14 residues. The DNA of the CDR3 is TGTGCCAGCAGAAGTCAGGGAGGGGACTATGGCTACACCTTC. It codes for CASRSQGGDYGYTF.

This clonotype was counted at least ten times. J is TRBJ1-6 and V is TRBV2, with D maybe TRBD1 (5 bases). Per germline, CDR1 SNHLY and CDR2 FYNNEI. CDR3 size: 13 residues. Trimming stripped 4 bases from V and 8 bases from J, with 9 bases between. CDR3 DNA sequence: TGTGCCAGCAGTGGGACGGGGGATTCACCCCTCCACTTT. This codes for CASSGTGDSPLHF.

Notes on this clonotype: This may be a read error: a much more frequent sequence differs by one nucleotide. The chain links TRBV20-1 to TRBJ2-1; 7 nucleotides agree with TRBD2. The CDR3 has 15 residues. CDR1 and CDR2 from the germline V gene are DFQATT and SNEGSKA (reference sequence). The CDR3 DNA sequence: TGCAGGGCCCCTAAGGCGGGAGCGACCTACAATGACCAGTTCTTC. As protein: CRAPKAGATYNDQFF.

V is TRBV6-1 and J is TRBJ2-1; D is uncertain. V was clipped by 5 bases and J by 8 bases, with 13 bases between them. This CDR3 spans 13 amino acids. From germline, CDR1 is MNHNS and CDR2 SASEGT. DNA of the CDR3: TGTGCCAGCAGTACGTACTTTAAGGATGAGCAGTTCTTC. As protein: CASSTYFKDEQFF.

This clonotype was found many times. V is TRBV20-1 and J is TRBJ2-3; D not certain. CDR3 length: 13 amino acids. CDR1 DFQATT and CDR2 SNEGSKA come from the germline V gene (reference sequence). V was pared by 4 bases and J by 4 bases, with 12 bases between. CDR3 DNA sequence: TGCAGTGCTACGGGCCTAGAACCAGATACGCAGTATTTT. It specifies CSATGLEPDTQYF.

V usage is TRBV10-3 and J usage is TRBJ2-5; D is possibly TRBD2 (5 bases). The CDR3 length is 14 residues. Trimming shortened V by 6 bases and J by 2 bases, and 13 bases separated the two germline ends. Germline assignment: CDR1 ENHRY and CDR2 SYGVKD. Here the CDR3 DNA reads TGTGCCATCAGGGCAGCGGAGCAGCAAGAGACCCAGTACTTC. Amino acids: CAIRAAEQQETQYF.

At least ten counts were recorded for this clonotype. CDR3 DNA: TGTGCCAGCAGTGCGAGGGACAGCTCTAGGGCGGGCTATGGCTACACCTTC. The encoded protein is CASSARDSSRAGYGYTF. The J gene is TRBJ1-2, the V gene TRBV27, with 7 bases fitting TRBD1. CDR1 is MNHEY and CDR2 is SMNVEV in the germline V gene (reference sequence). V dropped 5 bases and J dropped 4; count of bases not matched to a gene: 16. The CDR3 extends over 17 amino acids.

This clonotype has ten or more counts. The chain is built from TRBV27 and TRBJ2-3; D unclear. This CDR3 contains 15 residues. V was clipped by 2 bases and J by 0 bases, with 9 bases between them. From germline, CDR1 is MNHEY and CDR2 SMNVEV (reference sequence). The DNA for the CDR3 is TGTGCCAGCAGTTTAATCCGCAGTAGCACAGATACGCAGTATTTT. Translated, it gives CASSLIRSSTDTQYF.

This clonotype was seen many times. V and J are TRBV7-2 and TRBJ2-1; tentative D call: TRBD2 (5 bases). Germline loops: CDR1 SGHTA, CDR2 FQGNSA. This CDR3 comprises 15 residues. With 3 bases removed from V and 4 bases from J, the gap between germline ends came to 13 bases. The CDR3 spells CASSFSAGGYNEQFF. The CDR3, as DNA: TGTGCCAGCAGCTTCTCGGCGGGTGGATACAATGAGCAGTTCTTC. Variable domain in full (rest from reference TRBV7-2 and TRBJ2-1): GAGVSQSPSNKVTEKGKDVELRCDPISGHTALYWYRQSLGQGLEFLIYFQGNSAPDKSGLPSDRFSAERTGGSVSTLTIQRTQQEDSAVYLCASSFSAGGYNEQFFGPGTRLTVL.

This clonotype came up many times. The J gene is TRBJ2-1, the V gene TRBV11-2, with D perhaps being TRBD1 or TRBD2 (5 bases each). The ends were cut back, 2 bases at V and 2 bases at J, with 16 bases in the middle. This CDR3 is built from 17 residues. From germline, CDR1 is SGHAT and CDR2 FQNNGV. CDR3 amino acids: CASSLQSGTPTYNEQFF. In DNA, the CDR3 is TGTGCCAGCAGCTTACAGAGTGGGACGCCTACCTACAATGAGCAGTTCTTC. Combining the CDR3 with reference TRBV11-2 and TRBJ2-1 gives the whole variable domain EAGVAQSPRYKIIEKRQSVAFWCNPISGHATLYWYQQILGQGPKLLIQFQNNGVVDDSQLPKDRFSAERLKGVDSTLKIQPAKLEDSAVYLCASSLQSGTPTYNEQFFGPGTRLTVL.

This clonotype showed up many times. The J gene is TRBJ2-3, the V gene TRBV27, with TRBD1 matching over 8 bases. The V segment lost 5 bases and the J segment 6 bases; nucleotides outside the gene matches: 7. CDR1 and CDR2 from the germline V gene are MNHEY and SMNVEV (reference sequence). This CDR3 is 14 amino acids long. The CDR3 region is CASSIDRGFDTQYF. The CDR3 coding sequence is TGTGCCAGCAGTATCGACAGGGGTTTTGATACGCAGTATTTT.

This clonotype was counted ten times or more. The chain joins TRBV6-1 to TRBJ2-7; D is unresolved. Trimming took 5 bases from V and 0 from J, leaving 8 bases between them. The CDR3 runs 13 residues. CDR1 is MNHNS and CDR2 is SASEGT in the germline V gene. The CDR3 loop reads CASSKDISYEQYF. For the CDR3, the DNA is TGTGCCAGCAGTAAAGACATCTCCTACGAGCAGTACTTC.

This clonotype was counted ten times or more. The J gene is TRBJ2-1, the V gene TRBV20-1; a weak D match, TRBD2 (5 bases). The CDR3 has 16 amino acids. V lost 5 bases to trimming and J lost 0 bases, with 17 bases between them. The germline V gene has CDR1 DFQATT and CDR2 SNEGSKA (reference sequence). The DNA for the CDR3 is TGCAGTGCTGAACCCCACAGCGGTAGCTCCTACAATGAGCAGTTCTTC. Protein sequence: CSAEPHSGSSYNEQFF.

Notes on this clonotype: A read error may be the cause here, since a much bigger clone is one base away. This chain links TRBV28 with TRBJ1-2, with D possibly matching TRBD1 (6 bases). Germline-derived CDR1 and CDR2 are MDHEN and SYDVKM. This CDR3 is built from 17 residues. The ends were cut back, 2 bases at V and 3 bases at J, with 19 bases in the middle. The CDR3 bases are TGTGCCAGCAGTTTAGAGTCCGGGGCAGGGGTATACTATGGCTACACCTTC. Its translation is CASSLESGAGVYYGYTF.

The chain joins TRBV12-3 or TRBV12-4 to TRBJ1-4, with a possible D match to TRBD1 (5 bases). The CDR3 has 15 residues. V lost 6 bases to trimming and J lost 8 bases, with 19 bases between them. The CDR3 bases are TGTGCCAGCAGCGCGGGAGGTCAGGGTAGAGAAAAACTGTTTTTT. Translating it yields CASSAGGQGREKLFF.

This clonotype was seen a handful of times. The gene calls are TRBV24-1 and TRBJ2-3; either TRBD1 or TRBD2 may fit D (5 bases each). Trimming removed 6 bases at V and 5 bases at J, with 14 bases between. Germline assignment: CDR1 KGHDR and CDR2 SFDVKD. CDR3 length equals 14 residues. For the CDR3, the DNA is TGTGCCACCAGTTGGGGGAGTTTAGGAGATACGCAGTATTTT. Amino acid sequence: CATSWGSLGDTQYF.

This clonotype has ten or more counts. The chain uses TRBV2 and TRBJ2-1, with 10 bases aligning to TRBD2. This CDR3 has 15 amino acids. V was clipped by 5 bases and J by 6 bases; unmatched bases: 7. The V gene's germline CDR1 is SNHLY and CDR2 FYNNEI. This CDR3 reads CASSKTSGSSNEQFF. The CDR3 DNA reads TGTGCCAGCAGTAAGACTAGCGGGTCTAGCAATGAGCAGTTCTTC.

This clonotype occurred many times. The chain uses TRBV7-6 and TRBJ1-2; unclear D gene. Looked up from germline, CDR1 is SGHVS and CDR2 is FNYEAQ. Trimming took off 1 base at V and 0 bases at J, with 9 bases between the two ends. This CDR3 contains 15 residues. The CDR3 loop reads CASSLGGIANYGYTF. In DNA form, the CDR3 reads TGTGCCAGCAGCTTAGGCGGTATTGCTAACTATGGCTACACCTTC.

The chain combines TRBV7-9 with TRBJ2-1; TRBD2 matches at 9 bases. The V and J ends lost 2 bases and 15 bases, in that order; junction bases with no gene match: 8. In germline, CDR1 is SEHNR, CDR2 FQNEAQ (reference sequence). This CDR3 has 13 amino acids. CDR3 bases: TGTGCCAGCAGCTTAAGGGCGGGAGGGGGACTGTTCTTC. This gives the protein CASSLRAGGGLFF.

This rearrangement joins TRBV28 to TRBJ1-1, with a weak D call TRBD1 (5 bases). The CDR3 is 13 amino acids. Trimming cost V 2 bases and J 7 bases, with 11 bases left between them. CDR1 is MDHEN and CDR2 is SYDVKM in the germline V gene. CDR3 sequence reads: CASSLTTGNEAFF. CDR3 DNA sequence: TGTGCCAGCAGTTTAACAACAGGCAATGAAGCTTTCTTT.

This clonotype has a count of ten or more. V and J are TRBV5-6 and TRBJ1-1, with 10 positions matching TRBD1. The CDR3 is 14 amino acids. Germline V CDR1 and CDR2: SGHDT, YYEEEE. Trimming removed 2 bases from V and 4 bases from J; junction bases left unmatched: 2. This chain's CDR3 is CASSFGQGGTEAFF. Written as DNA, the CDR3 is TGTGCCAGCAGCTTCGGACAGGGGGGCACTGAAGCTTTCTTT.

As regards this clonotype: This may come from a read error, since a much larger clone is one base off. DNA of the CDR3: TGTGCCAGCAGCTACGGACAGACTAACTATGGCTCCACCTTC. Protein product: CASSYGQTNYGSTF. The V and J genes are TRBV5-6 and TRBJ1-2, with TRBD1 as a possible D gene (6 bases). The CDR3 covers 14 residues. Per germline, CDR1 SGHDT and CDR2 YYEEEE.

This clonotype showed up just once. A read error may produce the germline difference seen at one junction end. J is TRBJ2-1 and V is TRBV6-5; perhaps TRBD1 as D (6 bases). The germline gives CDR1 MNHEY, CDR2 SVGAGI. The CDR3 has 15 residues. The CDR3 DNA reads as TGTGCCAGCAGTGACTCGTGGACAGCATACAATGAGCAGTTCTTC. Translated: CASSDSWTAYNEQFF.

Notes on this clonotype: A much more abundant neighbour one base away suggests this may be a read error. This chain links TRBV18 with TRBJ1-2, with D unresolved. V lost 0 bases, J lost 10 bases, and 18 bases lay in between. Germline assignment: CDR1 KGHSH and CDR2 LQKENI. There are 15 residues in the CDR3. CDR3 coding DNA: TGTGCCAGCTCACCACCTTCCGGGCCTGCGGATGACTACACCTTC. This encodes CASSPPSGPADDYTF.

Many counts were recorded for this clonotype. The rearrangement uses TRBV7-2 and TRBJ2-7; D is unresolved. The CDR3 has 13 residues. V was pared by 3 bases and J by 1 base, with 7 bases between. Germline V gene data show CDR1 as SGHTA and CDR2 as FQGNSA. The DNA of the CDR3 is TGTGCCAGCAGCTTCCATAGATCCTACGAGCAGTACTTC. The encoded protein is CASSFHRSYEQYF.

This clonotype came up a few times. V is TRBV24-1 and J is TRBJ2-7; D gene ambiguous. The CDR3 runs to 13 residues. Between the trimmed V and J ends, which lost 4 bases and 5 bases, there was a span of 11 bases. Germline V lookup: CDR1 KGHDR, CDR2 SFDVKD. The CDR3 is CATSESGWDEQYF. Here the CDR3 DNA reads TGTGCCACCAGTGAGTCCGGGTGGGACGAGCAGTACTTC.

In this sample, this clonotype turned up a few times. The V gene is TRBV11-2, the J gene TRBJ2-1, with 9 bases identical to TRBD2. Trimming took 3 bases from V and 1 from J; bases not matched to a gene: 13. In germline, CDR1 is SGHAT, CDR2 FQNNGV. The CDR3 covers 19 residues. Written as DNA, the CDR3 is TGTGCCAGCAGCTTGGGCGGGGCGGGAGGGCCCACGTCCTACAATGAGCAGTTCTTC. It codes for CASSLGGAGGPTSYNEQFF. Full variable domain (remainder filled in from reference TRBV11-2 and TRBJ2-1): EAGVAQSPRYKIIEKRQSVAFWCNPISGHATLYWYQQILGQGPKLLIQFQNNGVVDDSQLPKDRFSAERLKGVDSTLKIQPAKLEDSAVYLCASSLGGAGGPTSYNEQFFGPGTRLTVL.

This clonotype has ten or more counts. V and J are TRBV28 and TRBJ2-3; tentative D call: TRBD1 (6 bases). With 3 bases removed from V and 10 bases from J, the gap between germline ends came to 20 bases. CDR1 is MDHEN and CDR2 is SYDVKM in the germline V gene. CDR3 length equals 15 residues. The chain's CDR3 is CASSFGGLTSNSQYF. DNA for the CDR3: TGTGCCAGCAGTTTTGGGGGCCTGACCTCAAACTCGCAGTATTTT.

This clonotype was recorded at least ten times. In nucleotides, the CDR3 is TGTGCCTGGAGTCTCCATGGTGGAAACACCATATATTTT. It yields the protein CAWSLHGGNTIYF. This sequence joins TRBV30 and TRBJ1-3, with D unclear. Trimming removed 2 bases at V and 3 bases at J, with 8 bases between. Germline CDR1 and CDR2: GTSNPN and SVGIG (reference sequence). This CDR3 spans 13 amino acids.

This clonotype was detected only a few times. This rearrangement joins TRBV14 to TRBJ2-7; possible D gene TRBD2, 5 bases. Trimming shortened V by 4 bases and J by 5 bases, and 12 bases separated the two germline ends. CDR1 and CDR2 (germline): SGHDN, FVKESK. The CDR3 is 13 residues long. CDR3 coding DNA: TGTGCCAGCAGCCCCGGATGGGGAGACGAGCAGTACTTC. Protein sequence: CASSPGWGDEQYF.